The T cell receptor (beta chain) under discussion was sequenced for a study of blood T cell repertoires in COVID-19 (dated by TCRdb to about 2020). For context, the study as a whole: Collaborator samples came from the United States, Italy and Spain and covered acute and convalescent phases of COVID-19. The prospective study material was composed of cDNA or gDNA derived from T cells, B-cell-depleted T cells, or PBMCs. Sample metadata almost always included a de-identified subject ID, COVID-19 status, age in years and sex. Where available, HLA class I and class II types were taken from metadata supplied by the sample provider and were not determined by assay-based typing. The repertoires were released in a freely available public database meant as a resource for research on the immune response to SARS-CoV-2. The samples were drawn from the first 160 participants of the ongoing ImmuneRACE study and from some 1,300 subjects provided by 6 global collaborators. The dataset comprised deeply sampled blood TCRbeta repertoires from subjects exposed to, actively infected with, or recovered from COVID-19.

About this clone itself: The target of this receptor is not known. Base qualities are not provided; no much larger clone lies one nucleotide away.

TCRbeta CDR3 regions were amplified from genomic DNA by means of the immunoSEQ Assay, a bias-controlled multiplex PCR. As for the authors' bioinformatics: Nucleated cell counts per sample were estimated from amplification of reference gene primers within the assay. Sequence reads were collapsed and filtered to measure the absolute abundance of every unique TCRbeta CDR3 rearrangement. For each sample, productive Simpson clonality was calculated by taking the square root of Simpson's diversity index across productive rearrangements. TCRdb took over this immuneACCESS table, retaining in-frame rearrangements with V and J assigned. Such tables are incomplete; in checked studies, under half of the missing clones stem from an unresolved V gene, and the remainder is unexplained. The DNA was the basis for D and trimming; V, J and clone size are from that table. This sample lists about 53,000 clones; around 81% were detected once. The top ten hold about a fifth of the sample.

Summary of the overall study and its limitations: The amount of clinical and demographic metadata varied by source and participant and was provided uncurated.

Trimming takes 7 bases off V and 0 bases off J; junction bases not matched to a gene: 7. The CDR3, cysteine through phenylalanine, is 15 amino acids long. The read is trimmed to its CDR3 DNA, 45 bases read in frame from base 1. Per the germline V gene, MNHEY is the CDR1 and SVGAGI is the CDR2. One collaborating source in Seattle enrolled patients during active infection and followed them longitudinally through the course of disease. Collaborating institutions collected whole blood in K2EDTA tubes following their own protocols. For TCRbeta analysis, collaborators shipped samples in one of three forms: frozen whole blood, isolated PBMCs, or DNA extracted from either of those sample types.

The V and J genes are TRBV6-5 and TRBJ2-3; a stretch of 7 junction bases matches TRBD2. Source material: peripheral blood. This sequence was found in a woman of 80 years or more with COVID-19, enrolled during active disease. In nucleotides, the sequence is TGTGCCAGCACCCAAAGCGGGGCTAGCACAGATACGCAGTATTTT. It encodes CASTQSGASTDTQYF.